Following are 29 T cell receptor beta chains from one sample sequenced in a study of T-cell memory formation after mild COVID-19. TCRdb processed the 5' RACE reads anew with MiXCR; each CDR3 protein has one entry. The data contain a few hundred thousand distinct CDR3 sequences, 20% to 25% of them singletons. The sequencing sample was made of PBMCs or a T cell subset sorted from them (not recorded which). These receptor sequences come from a man younger than 30 who had mild COVID-19 (a few samples of this study predate the infection). Cell type and time point are not known.

The chain recombines TRBV12-3 or TRBV12-4 with TRBJ1-3; TRBD1 might be the D (6 bases). This CDR3 region has 14 residues. V gave up 4 bases and J gave up 4 bases, with 11 bases separating them. The CDR3 coding sequence is TGTGCCAGCAGTTGGGGGGCCCTGGGAAACACCATATATTTT. This sequence encodes CASSWGALGNTIYF.

J is TRBJ1-5 and V is TRBV20-1, with 7 bases that match TRBD1. Germline V gene data show CDR1 as DFQATT and CDR2 as SNEGSKA (reference sequence). V dropped 3 bases and J dropped 2; count of bases not matched to a gene: 7. CDR3 size: 15 residues. The DNA for the CDR3 is TGCAGTGCTAGGCCGTACAGGGGAGGCAATCAGCCCCAGCATTTT. Translation gives CSARPYRGGNQPQHF.

The CDR3 sequence is CSAQSQYNEQFF. The DNA of the CDR3 is TGCAGTGCCCAATCCCAGTACAATGAGCAGTTCTTC. This sequence joins TRBV20-1 and TRBJ2-1; the D is unclear. The V gene's germline CDR1 is DFQATT and CDR2 SNEGSKA (reference sequence). The V end was cut by 6 bases, the J end by 4 bases, with 10 bases between. The CDR3 is made up of 12 amino acids.

This clonotype was counted only a few times. V is TRBV7-3 and J is TRBJ1-1, with unresolved D. The CDR3 is 13 amino acids. V dropped 2 bases and J dropped 5 bases, with 9 bases sitting between them. Germline V lookup: CDR1 SGHTA, CDR2 FQGTGA. The CDR3 spells CASSLRGETEAFF. CDR3 bases: TGTGCCAGCAGCTTACGCGGGGAGACTGAAGCTTTCTTT. The full variable domain, rest sourced from reference TRBV7-3 and TRBJ1-1, is GAGVSQTPSNKVTEKGKYVELRCDPISGHTALYWYRQSLGQGPEFLIYFQGTGAADDSGLPNDRFFAVRPEGSVSTLKIQRTERGDSAVYLCASSLRGETEAFFGQGTRLTVV.

This clonotype occurred many times. The rearrangement joins TRBV6-2 or TRBV6-3 to TRBJ1-2; D remains unclear. CDR1 and CDR2 from the germline V gene are MNHEY and SVGEGT. The CDR3 covers 14 residues. V was shortened by 8 bases and J by 8 bases, with 21 bases between the two germline ends. The CDR3 nucleotides are TGTGCCAGCTCAAGCGCCGGACTCTACGAGGGCTACACCTTC. It encodes CASSSAGLYEGYTF.

The chain joins TRBV7-9 to TRBJ1-2, with no clear D. Trimming removed 4 bases at V and 1 base at J, with 7 bases between. This CDR3 comprises 13 residues. Germline assignment: CDR1 SEHNR and CDR2 FQNEAQ (reference sequence). CDR3 DNA: TGTGCCAGCAGCTCATTTTTTAACTATGGCTACACCTTC. Residues: CASSSFFNYGYTF.

This clonotype occurred many times. The rearrangement uses TRBV20-1 and TRBJ1-6, with D possibly being TRBD1 (5 bases). Germline CDR1 is DFQATT and CDR2 is SNEGSKA (reference sequence). The CDR3 extends over 11 amino acids. V gave up 7 bases and J gave up 14 bases, with 15 bases separating them. CDR3 sequence: CSVHGGSSLHF. The CDR3 coding sequence is TGCAGTGTTCACGGGGGAAGCTCCCTCCACTTT.

This clonotype was seen a few times. The J gene is TRBJ2-1, the V gene TRBV5-1; 7 bases fit TRBD2. The CDR3 loop spans 13 amino acids. V lost 3 bases, J lost 4 bases, and 1 base stayed unmatched. Germline V CDR1 and CDR2: SGHRS, YFSETQ. The chain's CDR3 is CASSWGGYNEQFF. The CDR3 region has the DNA TGCGCCAGCAGCTGGGGGGGTTACAATGAGCAGTTCTTC. The variable domain in full, with the rest retrieved from reference TRBV5-1 and TRBJ2-1, is KAGVTQTPRYLIKTRGQQVTLSCSPISGHRSVSWYQQTPGQGLQFLFEYFSETQRNKGNFPGRFSGRQFSNSRSEMNVSTLELGDSALYLCASSWGGYNEQFFGPGTRLTVL.

There are a few counts of this clonotype. This chain connects TRBV7-6 to TRBJ2-5; D perhaps matches TRBD2 (6 bases). V was clipped by 5 bases and J by 7 bases, with 20 bases between them. The CDR3 loop spans 15 amino acids. The germline V gene has CDR1 SGHVS and CDR2 FNYEAQ. CDR3: CASSPSGPGLGTQYF. The CDR3 DNA reads as TGTGCCAGCAGCCCGAGCGGGCCAGGGTTAGGGACCCAGTACTTC.

This clonotype was observed many times. V and J are TRBV12-3 or TRBV12-4 and TRBJ2-4, with D tentatively TRBD1 (6 bases). This CDR3 has 16 amino acids. Trimming removed 5 bases from V and 0 bases from J, with 14 bases in between. The CDR3 nucleotides are TGTGCCAGCAGTCTGGACAGAGCTTTAGCCAAAAACATTCAGTACTTC. Its protein is CASSLDRALAKNIQYF.

This chain uses TRBV5-1 with TRBJ2-5, with 12 bases identical to TRBD1. From germline, CDR1 is SGHRS and CDR2 YFSETQ. With 4 bases clipped from V and 5 bases from J, the junction kept 9 bases outside the gene matches. This CDR3 has 16 residues. CDR3 sequence (DNA): TGCGCCAGCAGCCCGGGACAGGGGGCGCGATCTGAGACCCAGTACTTC. Translated, it gives CASSPGQGARSETQYF.

In its sample, this clonotype was seen once. CDR3 bases: TGTGCCAGCAGTTACTCGAAACCTGGACCCACGTCGGAGACCCAGTACTTC. Translated: CASSYSKPGPTSETQYF. The J gene is TRBJ2-5, the V gene TRBV6-5; D is ambiguous. CDR3 size: 17 residues. CDR1 and CDR2 from the germline V gene are MNHEY and SVGAGI. Trimming removed 0 bases from V and 5 bases from J, with 19 bases in between.

The chain combines TRBV7-3 with TRBJ2-3; D gene unclear. Trimming removed 0 bases from V and 10 bases from J, with 11 bases in between. Germline V gene data show CDR1 as SGHTA and CDR2 as FQGTGA. The CDR3 loop spans 13 amino acids. The CDR3 reads CASSLTGPEAQYF. Written as DNA, the CDR3 is TGTGCCAGCAGCTTAACGGGTCCAGAGGCGCAGTATTTT.

The chain joins TRBV29-1 to TRBJ1-1, with 7 bases that match TRBD1. The CDR3 is made up of 15 amino acids. Unmatched junction bases numbered 10, after V lost 6 bases and J lost 0 bases. CDR1 and CDR2 (germline): SQVTM, ANQGSEA. In nucleotides, the CDR3 is TGCAGCGTGCATTCGCCGGGACAGTTGAACACTGAAGCTTTCTTT. Translated: CSVHSPGQLNTEAFF.

V gene TRBV7-9 combines with J gene TRBJ2-7; D uncertain. V was clipped by 6 bases and J by 0 bases, with 12 bases between them. From germline, CDR1 is SEHNR and CDR2 FQNEAQ (reference sequence). The CDR3 runs to 14 residues. CDR3 in DNA: TGTGCCAGCAGTTCTACCGGACCCTCCTACGAGCAGTACTTC. Amino acid sequence: CASSSTGPSYEQYF.

This chain joins TRBV29-1 and TRBJ2-1, with a tentative D call TRBD2 (7 bases). The germline V and J ends were trimmed by 1 base and 4 bases, with 14 bases remaining between them. CDR1 and CDR2 (germline): SQVTM, ANQGSEA. The CDR3 consists of 15 residues. CDR3 in amino acids: CSVEGIGGQYNEQFF. The CDR3 coding sequence is TGCAGCGTTGAAGGGATCGGGGGGCAATACAATGAGCAGTTCTTC.

The chain carries TRBV4-3 and TRBJ2-2, with 15 bases lining up with TRBD2. Germline-derived CDR1 and CDR2 are LGHNA and YSLEER. The V and J ends lost 4 bases and 4 bases, in that order; junction bases with no gene match: 4. This CDR3 comprises 17 residues. The CDR3 sequence: CASSRGLAGGITGELFF. The DNA of the CDR3 is TGCGCCAGCAGCCGGGGACTAGCGGGGGGTATCACCGGGGAGCTGTTTTTT.

This clonotype occurred a few times. The chain couples TRBV7-3 to TRBJ2-5; 7 bases agree with TRBD2. The junction had 6 bases not matched to a gene; V was cut back by 5 bases and J by 3 bases. Germline-derived CDR1 and CDR2 are SGHTA and FQGTGA. This CDR3 spans 14 amino acids. CDR3 amino acids: CASSPSGLEETQYF. In DNA, the CDR3 is TGTGCCAGCAGCCCAAGTGGACTAGAAGAGACCCAGTACTTC.

The chain combines TRBV6-5 with TRBJ2-1, with 9 bases lining up with TRBD2. The J segment lost 8 bases and the V segment lost 5 bases, leaving 16 bases of the junction unmatched. Germline lookup yields CDR1 MNHEY and CDR2 SVGAGI. The CDR3 has 17 residues. The CDR3 loop is CASSPPSVAGGPDEQFF. The DNA for the CDR3 is TGTGCCAGCAGTCCCCCGTCGGTGGCGGGGGGGCCGGATGAGCAGTTCTTC.

The chain links TRBV5-5 to TRBJ2-5; the match to TRBD1 covers 10 bases. The CDR3 extends over 16 amino acids. Trimming took 4 bases from V and 4 from J; bases not matched to a gene: 10. Germline V CDR1 and CDR2: SGHKS, YYEKEE (reference sequence). The CDR3 region has the DNA TGTGCCAGCAGCCTCCGGGACAGGGGTTTGGGAGAGACCCAGTACTTC. Protein product: CASSLRDRGLGETQYF. The full variable domain, with the rest looked up from reference TRBV5-5 and TRBJ2-5, is DAGVTQSPTHLIKTRGQQVTLRCSPISGHKSVSWYQQVLGQGPQFIFQYYEKEERGRGNFPDRFSARQFPNYSSELNVNALLLGDSALYLCASSLRDRGLGETQYFGPGTRLLVL.

The chain has TRBV4-3 and TRBJ2-2, with 10 bases matching TRBD1. Trimming took 0 bases from V and 7 from J; bases not matched to a gene: 11. The CDR3 covers 18 residues. Germline CDR1 and CDR2: LGHNA and YSLEER. The CDR3 loop is CASSQDGTGTGDFGELFF. DNA of the CDR3: TGCGCCAGCAGCCAAGACGGGACCGGGACAGGGGATTTCGGGGAGCTGTTTTTT.

In its sample, this clonotype was seen a few times. Here the CDR3 DNA reads TGCAGTGCTTCTACTCCCGGGCGGGAGCAGTACGTC. It specifies CSASTPGREQYV. The chain has TRBV20-1 and TRBJ2-7; no reliable D call. Germline V gene data show CDR1 as DFQATT and CDR2 as SNEGSKA (reference sequence). Deletions cut 5 bases from V and 7 bases from J, with 15 bases between. This CDR3 region has 12 residues.

This clonotype was counted between two and nine times. The chain couples TRBV29-1 to TRBJ2-2; D gene unclear. The CDR3 is 14 residues long. CDR1 and CDR2 (germline): SQVTM, ANQGSEA. Trimming shortened V by 3 bases and J by 1 base, and 9 bases separated the two germline ends. This CDR3 is CSVEPRKNTGELFF. DNA of the CDR3: TGCAGCGTTGAGCCCAGAAAGAACACCGGGGAGCTGTTTTTT.

This chain joins TRBV7-2 and TRBJ2-5, with 8 bases identical to TRBD1. V dropped 5 bases and J dropped 3; count of bases not matched to a gene: 11. Germline V gene data show CDR1 as SGHTA and CDR2 as FQGNSA. The CDR3 totals 16 residues. The DNA of the CDR3 is TGTGCCAGCAGCGCCCCCGGGACAGGAATAGAAGAGACCCAGTACTTC. Its protein product is CASSAPGTGIEETQYF.

This clonotype was observed a few times. The chain combines TRBV4-1 with TRBJ2-2; D not resolved. This CDR3 has 14 residues. Germline loops: CDR1 MGHRA, CDR2 YSYEKL. The V gene lost 1 base and the J gene lost 6 bases, with 9 bases spanning the gap. CDR3 amino acids: CASSQVILAGELFF. Written as DNA, the CDR3 is TGCGCCAGCAGCCAAGTCATTCTAGCCGGGGAGCTGTTTTTT.

The V call is TRBV6-6, the J call TRBJ1-4; TRBD1 might be the D (5 bases). The CDR3 has 14 residues. The germline V gene has CDR1 MNHNY and CDR2 SVGAGI (reference sequence). V lost 6 bases to trimming and J lost 11 bases, with 19 bases between them. CDR3 coding DNA: TGTGCCAGCAGCGATACAGGTTTCATCACGAAACTGTTTTTT. It yields the protein CASSDTGFITKLFF.

CDR3 loop: CASSLGGPAGETQYF. CDR3 DNA sequence: TGCGCCAGCAGCTTGGGAGGGCCAGCAGGAGAGACCCAGTACTTC. V and J are TRBV5-1 and TRBJ2-5; D is possibly TRBD2 (5 bases). The V gene's germline CDR1 is SGHRS and CDR2 YFSETQ. V lost 0 bases to trimming and J lost 4 bases, with 13 bases between them. This CDR3 spans 15 amino acids.

This clonotype came up a few times. The chain links TRBV24-1 to TRBJ2-2; D could derive from TRBD1 or TRBD2 (6 bases each). V lost 5 bases and J 4 bases, leaving 10 bases between the germline ends. The CDR3 spans 14 residues. Per germline, CDR1 KGHDR and CDR2 SFDVKD. CDR3 residues: CATSGGARTGELFF. CDR3 bases: TGTGCCACCAGTGGGGGGGCCCGCACCGGGGAGCTGTTTTTT.

The V gene is TRBV5-1, the J gene TRBJ2-1; D is unresolved. Germline loops: CDR1 SGHRS, CDR2 YFSETQ. The V gene lost 2 bases and the J gene lost 4 bases, with 7 bases spanning the gap. The CDR3 spans 13 residues. DNA for the CDR3: TGCGCCAGCAGCTTTAGGAGTTACAATGAGCAGTTCTTC. Translated: CASSFRSYNEQFF. Based on the CDR3 plus reference TRBV5-1 and TRBJ2-1, the full variable domain is KAGVTQTPRYLIKTRGQQVTLSCSPISGHRSVSWYQQTPGQGLQFLFEYFSETQRNKGNFPGRFSGRQFSNSRSEMNVSTLELGDSALYLCASSFRSYNEQFFGPGTRLTVL.